The clone carrying this TCR beta chain was seen just once. The length of the CDR3 is 15 residues. Sequenced by immunoSEQ multiplex PCR; TCRdb stores in-frame clones only, minus some. The repertoire consists of tens of thousands of clones, with more than 90% occurring once and the leading ten covering around 3.5%. This specimen comes from a study of T cell changes during pregnancy in multiple sclerosis. The source material was peripheral blood, sampled after pregnancy. The chain combines TRBV21-1 with TRBJ2-1; TRBD1, the table's D call, was not compared with the DNA. TRBV21-1 is reported as a pseudogene. This TCR derives from a female donor in good health, enrolled as a control in a pregnancy study. Here the CDR3 reads CASSRCGTGAQGRFF. The CDR3 region has the DNA TGTGCCAGCAGCCGGTGTGGGACAGGGGCCCAAGGTCGGTTCTTC.